A selection of T cell receptor beta chains follows, all from one sample in a study of shared clonotypes between healthy human individuals. Profiled with immunoSEQ multiplex PCR; TCRdb holds only in-frame clones, not every one. Among approximately 2.5 million clones listed, approximately 93% were seen once. The sequenced sample was naive CD4+ T cells from PBMCs. These receptors all come from a man aged 18 to 35 in good health. Some clones in this sample may be carry-over from other donors' samples. The CDR3 runs from the conserved cysteine through the conserved F or W. D genes are given only for firm matches. The size entry is marked missing in some rows and otherwise reads once, few, many or a size class.

TRBV9	NA	TRBJ1-4	NA	CASSVVGVEEKLFF	TGTGCCAGCAGCGTGGTAGGGGTGGAGGAAAAACTGTTTTTT
TRBV7-2	NA	TRBJ1-1	TRBD1	CASSFFRTGVNTEAFF	TGTGCCAGCAGTTTTTTCAGGACAGGGGTGAACACTGAAGCTTTCTTT
TRBV11-2	NA	TRBJ2-7	NA	CASSLEDEQYF	TGTGCCAGCAGCTTAGAGGACGAGCAGTACTTC
TRBV2	NA	TRBJ2-3	NA	CASSEGRRVDTQYF	TGTGCCAGCAGTGAAGGGCGGAGGGTGGATACGCAGTATTTT
TRBV28	NA	TRBJ2-1	TRBD2	CASSSSGRAGGEQFF	TGTGCCAGCAGTTCTAGCGGGAGGGCCGGTGGTGAGCAGTTCTTC
TRBV7-4	NA	TRBJ1-2	NA	CASSLWTYGYTF	TGTGCCAGCAGCTTATGGACTTATGGCTACACCTTC
TRBV7-2	NA	TRBJ1-3	TRBD1	CASSLEGGTGNTIYF	TGTGCCAGCAGCTTAGAAGGGGGCACTGGAAACACCATATATTTT
TRBV5-1	NA	TRBJ1-1	TRBD1	CASSLSPTGGTEAFF	TGCGCCAGCAGCTTGTCCCCAACAGGGGGCACTGAAGCTTTCTTT
TRBV30	once	TRBJ1-5	NA	CAWSVRGAQPQHF	TGTGCCTGGAGTGTAAGGGGTGCTCAGCCCCAGCATTTT
TRBV5-5	NA	TRBJ2-7	NA	CASSRIGGENEQYF	TGTGCCAGCAGCCGTATTGGAGGGGAAAACGAGCAGTACTTC
TRBV7-2	NA	TRBJ1-3	TRBD1	CASSPQGIDGNTIYF	TGTGCCAGCAGCCCACAGGGGATTGATGGAAACACCATATATTTT
TRBV19	once	TRBJ2-2	NA	CASSAPRREWSGELFF	TGTGCCAGTAGCGCTCCTCGGCGGGAATGGTCCGGGGAGCTGTTTTTT
TRBV27	NA	TRBJ2-4	NA	CASSPDRIAKNIQYF	TGTGCCAGCAGTCCTGACAGGATAGCCAAAAACATTCAGTACTTC
TRBV5-1	NA	TRBJ1-5	NA	CASSLKDPSNQPQHF	TGCGCCAGCAGCTTGAAGGACCCTAGCAATCAGCCCCAGCATTTT